The 14 T cell receptor beta chains presented below share a single source sample, sequenced in a study of human T cells and chemical hapten exposure (dated by TCRdb to the early 2020s). Taken with the paper, the label for time point translates to: patch test 1, 2 weeks after DPC sensitization. The treatment or condition tag for this specimen amounts to: therapeutic diphenylcyclopropenone sensitization with weekly scalp DPC. Libraries were made using RACE. Instrument used: NextSeq 500. The public reads were run again by TCRdb, first through fastp at Q25 and then through MiXCR, and only productive beta chains were kept. Entries are consolidated by CDR3 protein sequence, retaining the most common genes and DNA. For this sample there are 80,000 to 100,000 distinct CDR3 sequences; about 6.8% appear just once. The ten largest clones represent around 1.5% of the sample. The sample consisted of whole blood, taken in connection with sensitization to the hapten diphenylcyclopropenone (DPC). The receptors originated from a woman in her 30s with alopecia areata. Some clones in this sample may be carry-over from other donors' samples.

The chain is built from TRBV7-2 and TRBJ1-1, with 10 bases lining up with TRBD1. CDR3 length: 19 amino acids. V trimming: 5 bases; J trimming: 0 bases; junction bases outside the gene matches: 15. Looked up from germline, CDR1 is SGHTA and CDR2 is FQGNSA. CDR3 nucleotides: TGTGCCAGCAGCCCCCACTACGTGGACAGGGGGATCTTGAACACTGAAGCTTTCTTT. Its translation: CASSPHYVDRGILNTEAFF. The variable domain in full, completed from reference TRBV7-2 and TRBJ1-1, reads GAGVSQSPSNKVTEKGKDVELRCDPISGHTALYWYRQSLGQGLEFLIYFQGNSAPDKSGLPSDRFSAERTGGSVSTLTIQRTQQEDSAVYLCASSPHYVDRGILNTEAFFGQGTRLTVV.

This clonotype has a handful of counts. The chain combines TRBV14 with TRBJ1-2; D gene unclear. This CDR3 has 17 residues. V shed 0 bases and J shed 4 bases, with 18 bases lying between them. CDR1 is SGHDN and CDR2 is FVKESK in the germline V gene. As DNA, the CDR3 is TGTGCCAGCAGCCAAGACCCCCTGTGGCAGGCTACCTATGGCTACACCTTC. Its protein product is CASSQDPLWQATYGYTF.

In regard to this clonotype: This may arise from a read error, as a much more abundant clone is one base away. The chain carries TRBV19 and TRBJ2-1; D is possibly TRBD2 (7 bases). The CDR3 is made up of 15 amino acids. Germline V gene lookup returns CDR1 LNHDA and CDR2 SQIVND (reference sequence). The CDR3, as DNA: TGTGCCAGTAGTGGCGTGAGGGGGGGTATAGCTGAGCATTTCTTC. It translates to CASSGVRGGIAEHFF.

This clonotype was observed at least ten times. The chain joins TRBV3-1 to TRBJ1-4; D call uncertain. The CDR3 totals 15 residues. Trimming cost V 0 bases and J 7 bases, with 12 bases left between them. Germline CDR1 and CDR2: LGHDT and YNNKEL (reference sequence). CDR3 DNA: TGTGCCAGCAGCCAAGACCTAGGACCCGGTGAAAAACTGTTTTTT. Its translation: CASSQDLGPGEKLFF.

The table lists this clonotype with many counts. The V call is TRBV29-1, the J call TRBJ2-1; D perhaps matches TRBD1 (6 bases). The CDR3 spans 15 residues. Germline assignment: CDR1 SQVTM and CDR2 ANQGSEA. Trimming left V 3 bases short and J 4 bases short, with 16 bases between. CDR3 protein: CSVDSGTPPYNEQFF. CDR3 bases: TGCAGCGTTGATTCCGGGACACCGCCGTACAATGAGCAGTTCTTC.

The table lists this clonotype with many counts. This chain connects TRBV3-1 to TRBJ2-7; tentatively, D is TRBD2 (5 bases). The V gene lost 4 bases and the J gene lost 4 bases, with 11 bases spanning the gap. Germline V lookup: CDR1 LGHDT, CDR2 YNNKEL (reference sequence). This CDR3 has 13 residues. For the CDR3, the DNA is TGTGCCAGCAGCCTTCGGACTGCATACGAGCAGTACTTC. Amino acid sequence: CASSLRTAYEQYF.

A word on this clonotype: One base away lies a much larger clone, so this may be a sequencing read error. This chain connects TRBV12-3 or TRBV12-4 to TRBJ1-5; D might be TRBD1 (6 bases). This CDR3 contains 15 residues. Trimming removed 5 bases from V and 5 bases from J, with 16 bases in between. CDR3 nucleotides: TGTGCCAGCAGTATGGGGGGGGCTTCATATCAGCCCCAGCATTTT. Translation: CASSMGGASYQPQHF.

This clonotype has only a few counts. This sequence joins TRBV5-5 and TRBJ1-5, with 7 bases matching TRBD1. From germline, CDR1 is SGHKS and CDR2 YYEKEE (reference sequence). The CDR3 length is 15 residues. Germline trimming cut 1 base from V and 3 bases from J; bases unmatched to any gene: 4. The CDR3 DNA reads as TGTGCCAGCAGCTTGATCGGGACAGCCAATCAGCCCCAGCATTTT. Its protein product is CASSLIGTANQPQHF. Using reference TRBV5-5 and TRBJ1-5 for the parts outside the CDR3, the full variable domain is DAGVTQSPTHLIKTRGQQVTLRCSPISGHKSVSWYQQVLGQGPQFIFQYYEKEERGRGNFPDRFSARQFPNYSSELNVNALLLGDSALYLCASSLIGTANQPQHFGDGTRLSIL.

This clonotype has at least ten counts. The chain's CDR3 is CASSPQVAFGEKLFF. The CDR3 nucleotides read TGTGCCAGCAGTCCCCAGGTGGCGTTTGGAGAAAAACTGTTTTTT. V is TRBV12-3 or TRBV12-4 and J is TRBJ1-4; D not resolved. The CDR3 runs 15 residues. The V end was cut by 5 bases, the J end by 8 bases, with 18 bases between.

This clonotype was found a few times. The CDR3 loop reads CASSQDLVGGPYF. The CDR3 coding sequence is TGTGCCAGCAGCCAAGATCTTGTGGGGGGGCCGTATTTT. The chain combines TRBV3-1 with TRBJ2-3; maybe TRBD2 (7 bases). The CDR3 sequence is 13 residues long. V dropped 0 bases and J dropped 14 bases, with 15 bases sitting between them. Looked up from germline, CDR1 is LGHDT and CDR2 is YNNKEL (reference sequence).

The V and J genes are TRBV7-2 and TRBJ1-4; D remains ambiguous. Germline V gives CDR1 SGHTA, CDR2 FQGNSA. The CDR3 has 14 amino acids. With 3 bases removed from V and 6 bases from J, the gap between germline ends came to 11 bases. CDR3 sequence: CASSFSRSYEKLFF. As DNA, the CDR3 is TGTGCCAGCAGCTTTAGTAGATCGTATGAAAAACTGTTTTTT.

This clonotype was detected only a few times. This chain joins TRBV5-1 and TRBJ1-5; the D gene is possibly TRBD1 (5 bases). With 2 bases removed from V and 2 bases from J, the gap between germline ends came to 11 bases. The CDR3 loop spans 15 amino acids. The germline V gene has CDR1 SGHRS and CDR2 YFSETQ. CDR3 loop: CASSFDGGCNQPQHF. In DNA form, the CDR3 reads TGCGCCAGCAGCTTCGACGGGGGGTGCAATCAGCCCCAGCATTTT.

This clonotype was recorded a few times. CDR3 residues: CSARPGENYEQYF. The CDR3 DNA reads TGCAGTGCTAGACCAGGGGAGAACTACGAGCAGTACTTC. This chain joins TRBV20-1 and TRBJ2-7, with D possibly matching TRBD1 (6 bases). V lost 2 bases and J lost 3, with 11 bases in between. The CDR3 has 13 residues. In germline, CDR1 is DFQATT, CDR2 SNEGSKA (reference sequence).

This clonotype is a singleton in its sample. V and J are TRBV4-2 and TRBJ2-3, with 8 bases matching TRBD2. The CDR3 runs 14 residues. V trimming: 7 bases; J trimming: 6 bases; junction bases outside the gene matches: 9. In germline, CDR1 is LGHNA, CDR2 YNFKEQ. CDR3 DNA: TGTGCCAGCACCACCCAAGCGGGGGTGGATACGCAGTATTTT. Its protein is CASTTQAGVDTQYF.